A single sample is the source of the 32 T cell receptor beta chains below, sequenced in a study of shared clonotypes between healthy human individuals. TCRdb's copy holds only in-frame clones and misses some; the assay was immunoSEQ multiplex PCR. The sample includes 2 million to 2.5 million clones, around 93% of them seen just once. CD8 cells regarded as naive lacked CD45RO, were positively chosen for CCR7, and omitted terminally differentiated effector memory CD45RA+ cells. Material: naive CD8+ T cells from PBMCs. These receptors came from a man younger than 35 in good health. Some clones in this sample may be carry-over from other donors' samples.

This clone appeared once. The gene calls are TRBV4-1 and TRBJ2-5, with D tentatively TRBD1 (6 bases). Trimming removed 0 bases at V and 1 base at J, with 15 bases between. This CDR3 spans 17 amino acids. CDR1 and CDR2 (germline): MGHRA, YSYEKL. CDR3 sequence: CASSQDPRTAIQETQYF. The CDR3 DNA reads as TGCGCCAGCAGCCAAGATCCCCGGACAGCGATCCAAGAGACCCAGTACTTC.

This clone was seen just once. This chain connects TRBV27 to TRBJ2-7; 7 nucleotides align to TRBD2. The CDR3 length is 14 residues. The germline V gene encodes CDR1 MNHEY and CDR2 SMNVEV (reference sequence). V shed 6 bases and J 2 bases; nucleotides not matched to a gene: 7. This chain's CDR3 is CASSSLAGPYEQYF. As DNA, the CDR3 is TGTGCCAGCAGCTCGTTAGCGGGCCCCTACGAGCAGTACTTC.

This chain uses TRBV29-1 with TRBJ2-7; D is ambiguous. The CDR3 loop spans 12 amino acids. CDR1 and CDR2 from the germline V gene are SQVTM and ANQGSEA. Between the trimmed V and J ends, which lost 3 bases and 5 bases, there was a span of 11 bases. For the CDR3, the DNA is TGCAGCGTTGACGCTAGTTTGGACGAGCAGTACTTC. It translates to CSVDASLDEQYF.

This clone was seen only once. The chain links TRBV7-8 to TRBJ2-1, with 9 positions matching TRBD1. The CDR3 consists of 14 residues. The germline CDR1 and CDR2 sequences are SGHVS and FQNEAQ. J lost 4 bases, V lost 6 bases, and 4 bases had no gene match. The CDR3 spells CASSPQGAYNEQFF. For the CDR3, the DNA is TGTGCCAGCAGTCCACAGGGGGCTTACAATGAGCAGTTCTTC. Together with reference TRBV7-8 and TRBJ2-1, the CDR3 gives the full variable domain: GAGVSQSPRYKVAKRGQDVALRCDPISGHVSLFWYQQALGQGPEFLTYFQNEAQLDKSGLPSDRFFAERPEGSVSTLKIQRTQQEDSAVYLCASSPQGAYNEQFFGPGTRLTVL.

Details on this clone: The sample holds other DNA sequences that translate to the same CDR3. This sequence joins TRBV7-9 and TRBJ2-3; D gene unclear. Per the germline V gene, CDR1 is SEHNR and CDR2 is FQNEAQ (reference sequence). This CDR3 has 13 amino acids. With 0 bases removed from V and 1 base from J, the gap between germline ends came to 2 bases. The CDR3 loop reads CASSLARTDTQYF. CDR3 DNA: TGTGCCAGCAGCTTAGCGCGCACAGATACGCAGTATTTT.

The V gene is TRBV6-5, the J gene TRBJ2-7; no clear D gene. CDR1 is MNHEY and CDR2 is SVGAGI in the germline V gene. The ends were cut back, 2 bases at V and 6 bases at J, with 11 bases in the middle. The CDR3 sequence is 13 residues long. In DNA form, the CDR3 reads TGTGCCAGCAGTTACGGGCAGAGCAGCGAGCAGTACTTC. This translates into CASSYGQSSEQYF.

The genes are TRBV27 and TRBJ2-1; D may be TRBD2 (6 bases). CDR3 length: 16 amino acids. Germline lookup yields CDR1 MNHEY and CDR2 SMNVEV (reference sequence). Deletions cut 1 base from V and 5 bases from J, with 15 bases between. This CDR3 reads CASSLLGGILDNEQFF. The DNA of the CDR3 is TGTGCCAGCAGTTTATTAGGAGGGATTTTGGACAATGAGCAGTTCTTC.

Comment on this clone: This specimen includes other DNA sequences encoding the same CDR3. The rearrangement links TRBV7-3 to TRBJ2-5; D possibly corresponds to TRBD2 (5 bases). Germline values: CDR1 SGHTA, CDR2 FQGTGA. The CDR3 totals 14 residues. Trimming cost V 2 bases and J 2 bases, with 9 bases left between them. The CDR3 loop reads CASSLSGGQETQYF. CDR3 nucleotides: TGTGCCAGCAGCTTATCTGGCGGGCAAGAGACCCAGTACTTC.

The chain carries TRBV28 and TRBJ2-7; 8 nucleotides agree with TRBD2. This CDR3 is 16 amino acids long. Losses at the gene ends were 1 base for V and 0 bases for J; bases not matched to a gene: 5. Germline lookup yields CDR1 MDHEN and CDR2 SYDVKM. CDR3 DNA: TGTGCCAGCAGTTTATTTAGGCTAGCGGGCTCCTACGAGCAGTACTTC. This sequence encodes CASSLFRLAGSYEQYF.

The CDR3 DNA is TGTGCCAGCAGCCAAGGCCGATTAAGGATGGGTGAGCAGTTCTTC. This sequence encodes CASSQGRLRMGEQFF. The gene calls are TRBV14 and TRBJ2-1; D is unresolved. The germline gives CDR1 SGHDN, CDR2 FVKESK. CDR3 length equals 15 residues. Trimming stripped 1 base from V and 9 bases from J, with 16 bases between. Full variable domain (outside the CDR3, taken from reference TRBV14 and TRBJ2-1): EAGVTQFPSHSVIEKGQTVTLRCDPISGHDNLYWYRRVMGKEIKFLLHFVKESKQDESGMPNNRFLAERTGGTYSTLKVQPAELEDSGVYFCASSQGRLRMGEQFFGPGTRLTVL.

This clone was observed a single time. The chain couples TRBV6-6 to TRBJ1-1; D is unclear. The germline V and J ends were trimmed by 5 bases and 5 bases, with 15 bases remaining between them. The CDR3 runs 14 residues. Per germline, CDR1 MNHNY and CDR2 SVGAGI (reference sequence). DNA of the CDR3: TGTGCCAGCAGTACAACTGCGGGGAGGACTGAAGCTTTCTTT. Translating it yields CASSTTAGRTEAFF.

Comments on this clone: The junction shows a germline mismatch at one end, possibly a read error. The chain recombines TRBV5-1 with TRBJ1-2; tentative D call: TRBD1 (6 bases). Germline-derived CDR1 and CDR2 are SGHRS and YFSETQ. This CDR3 has 13 residues. In nucleotides, the CDR3 is TGCGCCAGCAGTTTGGGACAAGTAAAGGGCTACACCTTC. Its translation is CASSLGQVKGYTF. The whole variable domain, remainder taken from reference TRBV5-1 and TRBJ1-2, is KAGVTQTPRYLIKTRGQQVTLSCSPISGHRSVSWYQQTPGQGLQFLFEYFSETQRNKGNFPGRFSGRQFSNSRSEMNVSTLELGDSALYLCASSLGQVKGYTFGSGTRLTVV.

The rearrangement joins TRBV5-1 to TRBJ2-3; 9 nucleotides agree with TRBD1. V was pared by 7 bases and J by 5 bases, with 11 bases of the junction left unmatched. From germline, CDR1 is SGHRS and CDR2 YFSETQ. This CDR3 has 15 residues. This CDR3 reads CASRLGTGKRDTQYF. The DNA for the CDR3 is TGCGCCAGCCGCCTGGGGACAGGGAAAAGAGATACGCAGTATTTT.

Comments on this clone: Other DNA sequences in this specimen translate into the identical CDR3. The V and J genes are TRBV7-8 and TRBJ2-1; no firm D call. The CDR3 extends over 15 amino acids. Germline values: CDR1 SGHVS, CDR2 FQNEAQ. The ends were cut back, 2 bases at V and 0 bases at J, with 8 bases in the middle. The CDR3 region is CASSLLRSSYNEQFF. DNA for the CDR3: TGTGCCAGCAGCTTATTACGGAGCTCCTACAATGAGCAGTTCTTC.

V and J are TRBV7-9 and TRBJ2-2; D uncertain. The CDR3 consists of 16 residues. V was pared by 1 base and J by 6 bases, with 15 bases between. Looked up from germline, CDR1 is SEHNR and CDR2 is FQNEAQ (reference sequence). This chain's CDR3 is CASSLEIWKVAGELFF. The CDR3 region has the DNA TGTGCCAGCAGCTTAGAAATCTGGAAGGTTGCCGGGGAGCTGTTTTTT.

The gene calls are TRBV7-8 and TRBJ2-1; 8 bases fit TRBD1. V lost 1 base, J lost 14 bases, and 10 bases stayed unmatched. CDR1 SGHVS and CDR2 FQNEAQ come from the germline V gene. The CDR3 runs to 14 residues. The CDR3 coding sequence is TGTGCCAGCAGCTTAGGGACAGGGCCCCTACGGGAGTTCTTC. Protein: CASSLGTGPLREFF. Full variable domain (missing parts from reference TRBV7-8 and TRBJ2-1): GAGVSQSPRYKVAKRGQDVALRCDPISGHVSLFWYQQALGQGPEFLTYFQNEAQLDKSGLPSDRFFAERPEGSVSTLKIQRTQQEDSAVYLCASSLGTGPLREFFGPGTRLTVL.

The chain couples TRBV5-1 to TRBJ2-1; 11 bases map to TRBD2. Germline CDR1 reads SGHRS; CDR2 reads YFSETQ. The trim removed 3 bases at V and 4 bases at J, leaving 9 bases unmatched. CDR3 length: 17 residues. CDR3 residues: CASSSTPGLAEYNEQFF. Here the CDR3 DNA reads TGCGCCAGCAGCTCGACACCGGGACTAGCGGAATACAATGAGCAGTTCTTC.

This clone was detected once. This chain connects TRBV6-5 to TRBJ2-2; TRBD1 agrees at 9 bases. The CDR3 is 13 residues long. Trimming removed 6 bases from V and 6 bases from J; junction bases left unmatched: 2. CDR1 and CDR2 from the germline V gene are MNHEY and SVGAGI. The CDR3 DNA sequence: TGTGCCAGCAGGAGGGACAGGGCCGGGGAGCTGTTTTTT. This sequence encodes CASRRDRAGELFF.

The rearrangement links TRBV19 to TRBJ2-1; no firm D call. This CDR3 has 13 amino acids. The germline V and J ends were trimmed by 7 bases and 1 base, with 8 bases remaining between them. From germline, CDR1 is LNHDA and CDR2 SQIVND (reference sequence). In DNA form, the CDR3 reads TGTGCCAGTATGCGGTCTTCCTACAATGAGCAGTTCTTC. This sequence encodes CASMRSSYNEQFF.

The chain recombines TRBV19 with TRBJ2-7, with no clear D. The V gene lost 3 bases and the J gene lost 3 bases, with 15 bases spanning the gap. This CDR3 is built from 15 residues. The V gene's germline CDR1 is LNHDA and CDR2 SQIVND (reference sequence). The CDR3 DNA sequence: TGTGCCAGTAGTATCGTTTACAGCAGCCTCTACGAGCAGTACTTC. This codes for CASSIVYSSLYEQYF. Drawing the rest from reference TRBV19 and TRBJ2-7, the complete variable domain is DGGITQSPKYLFRKEGQNVTLSCEQNLNHDAMYWYRQDPGQGLRLIYYSQIVNDFQKGDIAEGYSVSREKKESFPLTVTSAQKNPTAFYLCASSIVYSSLYEQYFGPGTRLTVT.

This chain joins TRBV19 and TRBJ2-7; 9 nucleotides align to TRBD2. CDR1 is LNHDA and CDR2 is SQIVND in the germline V gene (reference sequence). CDR3 size: 15 residues. The V gene end was trimmed by 5 bases and the J gene end by 3 bases; junction bases not matched to a gene: 8. The CDR3 loop is CASSPIAGDYYEQYF. The CDR3 coding sequence is TGTGCCAGTAGTCCTATAGCGGGAGACTACTACGAGCAGTACTTC.

The chain has TRBV5-1 and TRBJ2-3; TRBD2 matches at 10 bases. Germline V CDR1 and CDR2: SGHRS, YFSETQ. There are 16 residues in the CDR3. Unmatched junction bases numbered 6, after V lost 2 bases and J lost 3 bases. CDR3 nucleotide sequence: TGCGCCAGCAGCTTCGGGGAAGCGGGAGGGACAGATACGCAGTATTTT. Translating gives CASSFGEAGGTDTQYF.

J is TRBJ2-4 and V is TRBV27; perhaps TRBD2 as D (6 bases). The CDR3 runs to 11 residues. Germline assignment: CDR1 MNHEY and CDR2 SMNVEV (reference sequence). Trimming stripped 7 bases from V and 9 bases from J, with 10 bases between. The CDR3 DNA follows: TGTGCCAGCACCCAGGGAGGCATTCAGTACTTC. Translating it yields CASTQGGIQYF.

V usage is TRBV11-2 and J usage is TRBJ2-1; TRBD2 agrees at 9 bases. The germline gives CDR1 SGHAT, CDR2 FQNNGV. V shed 3 bases, J shed 7 bases, and the junction held 7 bases outside the gene matches. CDR3 length equals 15 residues. CDR3 protein: CASSFLAGEGNEQFF. The CDR3 nucleotides are TGTGCCAGCAGCTTCTTAGCGGGAGAGGGAAATGAGCAGTTCTTC.

DNA for the CDR3: TGTGCCAGCAGCTCAACAGGAAACCCAACATATGAGCAGTTCTTC. Its protein product is CASSSTGNPTYEQFF. V is TRBV5-4 and J is TRBJ2-1; possible D gene TRBD1, 5 bases. Germline V gene lookup returns CDR1 SGHNT and CDR2 YYREEE (reference sequence). This CDR3 is 15 amino acids long. V was clipped by 3 bases and J by 8 bases, with 18 bases between them.

The chain employs TRBV4-3 and TRBJ1-1; no definite D call. The germline CDR1 and CDR2 sequences are LGHNA and YSLEER. The CDR3 sequence is 14 residues long. Deletions cut 2 bases from V and 0 bases from J, with 7 bases between. The CDR3 here is CASSQQTVNTEAFF. CDR3 bases: TGCGCCAGCAGCCAACAGACTGTGAACACTGAAGCTTTCTTT.

This clone was recorded once. This chain uses TRBV28 with TRBJ1-1; D is ambiguous. Germline lookup yields CDR1 MDHEN and CDR2 SYDVKM. The CDR3 consists of 15 residues. V was clipped by 5 bases and J by 1 base, with 14 bases between them. Written as DNA, the CDR3 is TGTGCCAGCAGTCCACCTCAGACCAGGAACACTGAAGCTTTCTTT. It yields the protein CASSPPQTRNTEAFF.

A word on this clone: The sample contains more than one DNA sequence encoding this CDR3. The V gene is TRBV7-9, the J gene TRBJ2-5; no reliable D call. CDR1 and CDR2 from the germline V gene are SEHNR and FQNEAQ (reference sequence). Trimming removed 4 bases from V and 5 bases from J, with 8 bases in between. The CDR3 loop spans 12 amino acids. The CDR3 DNA reads as TGTGCCAGCAGCTCTCAAGGGGAGACCCAGTACTTC. It translates to CASSSQGETQYF.

The chain carries TRBV27 and TRBJ2-4; D is unclear. The CDR3 is made up of 13 amino acids. Germline V lookup: CDR1 MNHEY, CDR2 SMNVEV (reference sequence). V lost 8 bases and J 6 bases, leaving 14 bases between the germline ends. The CDR3 coding sequence is TGTGCCAGCCGTGACGAGACTCTAAACATTCAGTACTTC. Its translation: CASRDETLNIQYF.

The chain employs TRBV28 and TRBJ2-1; D tentatively reads TRBD1 or TRBD2 (5 bases each). This CDR3 contains 11 residues. The V end was cut by 5 bases, the J end by 10 bases, with 9 bases between. The germline CDR1 and CDR2 sequences are MDHEN and SYDVKM. The CDR3 reads CASSGTGEQFF. The CDR3 nucleotides read TGTGCCAGCAGTGGGACCGGCGAGCAGTTCTTC.

J is TRBJ2-7 and V is TRBV12-5; D is perhaps TRBD1 or TRBD2 (5 bases each). Trimming cost V 2 bases and J 5 bases, with 25 bases left between them. The CDR3 contains 18 residues. CDR1 LGHNT and CDR2 FRNRAP come from the germline V gene. CDR3 loop: CASGLISLPGRRDDEQYF. The DNA of the CDR3 is TGTGCTAGTGGTTTGATCAGCCTACCTGGGCGACGGGACGACGAGCAGTACTTC.

The chain has TRBV28 and TRBJ2-7; no definite D call. Trimming stripped 2 bases from V and 4 bases from J, with 12 bases between. This CDR3 region has 14 residues. The germline CDR1 and CDR2 sequences are MDHEN and SYDVKM. This CDR3 is CASSLAGRPYEQYF. The CDR3 nucleotides are TGTGCCAGCAGTTTAGCAGGACGGCCTTACGAGCAGTACTTC.